This TCR beta chain was obtained from a study of CXCR3-negative and CXCR3-positive naive CD8 T cells. General study findings and limits: CXCR3 expression partially decreased after cryopreservation; most assays used fresh PBMCs.

UMI-labeled 5' RACE yielded the TRB cDNA libraries. Reanalyzing the 5' RACE reads, TCRdb keeps one entry per CDR3 protein, without DNA. This table holds tens of thousands of distinct CDR3 sequences. With regard to this clonotype: Its antigen is still unknown.

Germline assignment: CDR1 SQVTM and CDR2 ANQGSEA. The length of the CDR3 is 12 residues. Naive CD8+ T cells displayed a CD45RO-CCR7+CD27+CD95- phenotype. The chain employs TRBV29-1 and TRBJ2-7; the TRBD1 assignment by TCRdb is unverifiable without DNA. The sequence was obtained from a human donor in good health. Some clones in this sample may be carry-over from other donors' samples. The sequencing input was naive CXCR3- CD8+ T cells from blood. The subset: CD45RO-CCR7+CD27+CD95- naive CD8+ T cells lacking CXCR3 (TNR3-). CDR3 in amino acids: CSVEVRGYEQYF.